This TCR beta chain was captured in a study of T cells after yellow fever vaccination. Study conclusions and caveats: The booster saw the reappearance of most primary-vaccination clones (around 96% CD4, roughly 87% CD8).

MiXCR, run by TCRdb on the 5' RACE reads, gives a single entry per CDR3 protein. The sample yields some 350,000 distinct CDR3 sequences, over 3.5% seen once. This clonotype was seen ten or more times. Its target is not known. The receptor was isolated from a man aged 18 to 30 who received the YFV17D yellow fever vaccine. The input for sequencing was PBMCs, taken 5 days after the yellow fever booster vaccination.

The CDR3 reads CSAREGPKSQAFF. CDR3 DNA: TGCAGTGCTAGAGAGGGACCCAAGTCCCAAGCTTTCTTT. J is TRBJ1-1 and V is TRBV20-1; D perhaps matches TRBD1 (5 bases). In germline, CDR1 is DFQATT, CDR2 SNEGSKA (reference sequence). The CDR3 consists of 13 residues. V shed 0 bases and J shed 9 bases, with 14 bases lying between them.